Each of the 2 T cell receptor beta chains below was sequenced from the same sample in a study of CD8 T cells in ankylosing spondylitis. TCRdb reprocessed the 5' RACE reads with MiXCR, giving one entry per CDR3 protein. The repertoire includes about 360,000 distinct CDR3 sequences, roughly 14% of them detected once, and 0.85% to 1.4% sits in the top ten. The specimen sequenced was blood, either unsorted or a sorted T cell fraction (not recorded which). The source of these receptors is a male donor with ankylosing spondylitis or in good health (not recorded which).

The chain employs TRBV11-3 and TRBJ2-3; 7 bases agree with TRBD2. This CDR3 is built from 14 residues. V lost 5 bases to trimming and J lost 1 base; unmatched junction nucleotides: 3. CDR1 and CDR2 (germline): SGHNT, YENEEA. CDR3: CASSAGDRTDTQYF. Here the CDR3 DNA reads TGTGCCAGCAGCGCGGGGGACCGCACAGATACGCAGTATTTT.

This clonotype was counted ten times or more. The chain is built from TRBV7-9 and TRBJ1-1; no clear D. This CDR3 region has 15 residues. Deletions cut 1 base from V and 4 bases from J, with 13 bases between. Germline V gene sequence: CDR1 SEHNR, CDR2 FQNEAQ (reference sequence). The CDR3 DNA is TGTGCCAGCAGCTTAGTTCCCCAGAGGAGCACTGAAGCTTTCTTT. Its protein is CASSLVPQRSTEAFF.